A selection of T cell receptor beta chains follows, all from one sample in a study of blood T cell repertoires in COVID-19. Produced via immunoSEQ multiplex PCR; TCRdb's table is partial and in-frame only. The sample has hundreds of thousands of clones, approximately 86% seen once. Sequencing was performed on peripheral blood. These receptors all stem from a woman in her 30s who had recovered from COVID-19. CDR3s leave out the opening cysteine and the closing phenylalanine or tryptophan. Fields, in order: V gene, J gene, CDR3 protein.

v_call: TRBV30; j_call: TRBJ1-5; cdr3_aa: AWTAGVGSQPQH
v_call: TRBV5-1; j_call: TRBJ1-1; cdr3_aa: ASSLGVVGVADEAF
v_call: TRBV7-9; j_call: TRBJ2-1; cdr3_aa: ASSVGQGSNNEQF
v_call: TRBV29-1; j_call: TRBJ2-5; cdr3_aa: SVALGSQETQY
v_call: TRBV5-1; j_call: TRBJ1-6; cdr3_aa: ASSLGPIQTGDGSPLH
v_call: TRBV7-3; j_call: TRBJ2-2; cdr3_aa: ASSLSSGPSGELF
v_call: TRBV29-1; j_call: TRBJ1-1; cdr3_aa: SVDKGITEAF
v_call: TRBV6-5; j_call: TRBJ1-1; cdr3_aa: ASSSLGGSMGTEAF
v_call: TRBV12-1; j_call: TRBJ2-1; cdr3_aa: ASSLANEQF
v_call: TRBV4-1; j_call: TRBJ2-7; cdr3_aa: ASSQEASGSYEQY
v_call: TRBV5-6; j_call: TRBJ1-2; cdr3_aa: ASSLVSWGQGGYT
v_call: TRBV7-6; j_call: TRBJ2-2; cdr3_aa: ASSLVRSKNTGELF
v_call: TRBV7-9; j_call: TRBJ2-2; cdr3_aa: ASSYRDREIGELF
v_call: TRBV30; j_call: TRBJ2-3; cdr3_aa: AWSFQGFAQY
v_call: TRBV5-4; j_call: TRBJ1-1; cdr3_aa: ASSWGRSTEAF
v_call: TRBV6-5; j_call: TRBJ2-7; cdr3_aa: ASSYPGTPTYEQY
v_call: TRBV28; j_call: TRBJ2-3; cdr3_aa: ASSLGDRDADTQY
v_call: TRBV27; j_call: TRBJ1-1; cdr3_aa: ASSSQEGMNTEAF
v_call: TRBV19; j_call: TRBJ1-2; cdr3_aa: ATEPQGYYGYT
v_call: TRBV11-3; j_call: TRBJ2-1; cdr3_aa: ASSLDGTNGEQF
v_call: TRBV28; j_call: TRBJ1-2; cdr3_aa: ASSYPGYSYGYT
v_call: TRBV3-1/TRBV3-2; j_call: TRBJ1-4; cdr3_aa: ASSQAGATNEKLF
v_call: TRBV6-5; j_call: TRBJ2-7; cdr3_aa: ASSYARDRSYEQY
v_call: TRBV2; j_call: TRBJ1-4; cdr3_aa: ASKGAPDEKLF
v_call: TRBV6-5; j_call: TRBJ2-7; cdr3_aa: APYPQGLYEQY
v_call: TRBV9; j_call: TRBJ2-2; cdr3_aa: ASSVSRLAGITGELF
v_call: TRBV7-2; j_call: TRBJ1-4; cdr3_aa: ATGTARHEKLF
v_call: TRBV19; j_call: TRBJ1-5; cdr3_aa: ASRSGTGDDQPQH
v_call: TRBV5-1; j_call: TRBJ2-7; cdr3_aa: ASTLQGAPLDEQY
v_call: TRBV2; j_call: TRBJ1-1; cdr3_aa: ASSPNRDRGEAF
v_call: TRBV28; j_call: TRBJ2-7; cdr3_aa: ATDGAGGVDEQY
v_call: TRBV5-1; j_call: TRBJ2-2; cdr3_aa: ASSAGTTGELF
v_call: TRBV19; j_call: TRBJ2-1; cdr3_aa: ASSGLGSGYGEQF
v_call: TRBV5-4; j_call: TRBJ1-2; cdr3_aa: ASSLGQNYGYT
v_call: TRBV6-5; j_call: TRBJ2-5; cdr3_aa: ASREMGRETQY
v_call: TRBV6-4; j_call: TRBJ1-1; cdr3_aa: ASRMDTFTEAF
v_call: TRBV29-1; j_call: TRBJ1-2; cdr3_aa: SVGTGGGYT
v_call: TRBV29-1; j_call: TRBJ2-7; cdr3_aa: SVDRTGFGEQY
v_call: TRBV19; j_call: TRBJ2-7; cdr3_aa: ASSIGGTSDEQY
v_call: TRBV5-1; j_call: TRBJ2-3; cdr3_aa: ASSPRTSGSYTQY
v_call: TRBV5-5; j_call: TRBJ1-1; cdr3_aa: ASSLVGFTNTEAF
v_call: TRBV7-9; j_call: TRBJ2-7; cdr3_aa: ASSFKPPGTGPSEQY
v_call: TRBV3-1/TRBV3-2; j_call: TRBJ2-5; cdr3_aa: ASSRAGQETQY
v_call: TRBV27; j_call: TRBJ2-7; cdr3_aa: ASSVGWGLSYEQY
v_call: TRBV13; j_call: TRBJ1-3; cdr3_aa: ASSLGQRRVSGNTIY
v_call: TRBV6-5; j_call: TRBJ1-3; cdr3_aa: ASTTSGVPGNTIY
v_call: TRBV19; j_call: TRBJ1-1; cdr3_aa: ASRLFRGGRSEAF
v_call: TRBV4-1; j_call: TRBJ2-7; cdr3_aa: ASSQLAGGHREQY
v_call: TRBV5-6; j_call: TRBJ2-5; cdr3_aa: ASSRGLAGVQETQY
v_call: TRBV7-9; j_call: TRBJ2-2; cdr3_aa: ASSSSGGATGELF
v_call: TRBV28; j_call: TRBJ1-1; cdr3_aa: ASSPWTGGNTEAF
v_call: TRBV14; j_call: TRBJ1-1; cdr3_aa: ASSQEFGRELRDTEAF
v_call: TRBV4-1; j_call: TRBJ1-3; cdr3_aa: ASSLGDQGPGNTIY
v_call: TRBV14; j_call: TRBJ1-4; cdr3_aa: ASSQSREKLF
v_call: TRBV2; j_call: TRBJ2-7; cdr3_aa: ASSRGAINEQY
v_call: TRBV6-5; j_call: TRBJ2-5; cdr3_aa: ASSYSGTQDPETQY
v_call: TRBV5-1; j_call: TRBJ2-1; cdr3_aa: ASSPFEINEQF
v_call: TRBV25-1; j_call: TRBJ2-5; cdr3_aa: ASSAPGGGQETQY